A selection of T cell receptor beta chains follows, all from one sample in a study of blood T cell repertoires in COVID-19. Repertoires were generated with immunoSEQ multiplex PCR, while TCRdb's copy carries only in-frame clones and drops some. The data show 200,000 or so clones, 80% to 90% seen once. Sequencing used peripheral blood. These TCRs come from a man in his 70s with active or convalescent COVID-19. The CDR3 runs from the conserved cysteine through the conserved F or W. D genes are given only for firm matches. Clone size is not always given. Where it is, it says once, few, many or a class for expanded clones.

NA NA TRBJ2-7 TRBV13 TGTGCCAGCAGCTTAGACGGGGGACGGTCCTACGAGCAGTACTTC CASSLDGGRSYEQYF
NA TRBD2 TRBJ2-2 TRBV3-1/TRBV3-2 TGTGCCAGCAGCCAAGAGGGAGGACTAGCGTTGGTCACCGGGGAGCTGTTTTTT CASSQEGGLALVTGELFF
NA TRBD2 TRBJ2-3 TRBV3-1/TRBV3-2 TGTGCCAGCAGCCAAGGCCACGGGGCGGGGGGGTCGCAGTATTTT CASSQGHGAGGSQYF
NA NA TRBJ2-3 TRBV7-9 TGTGCCAGCAGCTCCCTAGACTTGGGTACGCAGTATTTT CASSSLDLGTQYF
NA TRBD1 TRBJ2-7 TRBV28 TGTGCCAGCAGTTCCGCCCCCGGGACAGGGGCTCCCTACGAGCAGTACTTC CASSSAPGTGAPYEQYF
NA NA TRBJ1-6 TRBV30 TGTGCCTGGAGTGCAGCCAGGCTCCACAATTCACCCCTCCACTTT CAWSAARLHNSPLHF
NA NA TRBJ2-1 TRBV6-2/TRBV6-3 TGTGCCAGCAGTTCCAGGGTTAACAATGAGCAGTTCTTC CASSSRVNNEQFF
NA TRBD2 TRBJ2-5 TRBV7-9 TGTGCCAGCAGCCCAGGACTAGCGGGGGGACAAGAGACCCAGTACTTC CASSPGLAGGQETQYF
NA TRBD1 TRBJ1-4 TRBV5-1 TGCGCCAGCAGCTTGTCCAACCGAGGGGGCCAGGAATATAGTGAAAAACTGTTTTTT CASSLSNRGGQEYSEKLFF
NA TRBD1 TRBJ1-1 TRBV5-3 TGTGCCAGAAGCGCAGGACAGGGTTGGGAAACAACTGAAGCTTTCTTT CARSAGQGWETTEAFF
NA TRBD1 TRBJ1-4 TRBV19 TGTGCCAGCAGGGGGGCTAATGAAAAACTGTTTTTT CASRGANEKLFF
NA TRBD1 TRBJ2-3 TRBV28 TGTGCCAGCAGCCGACGGACAGGATACACAGATACGCAGTATTTT CASSRRTGYTDTQYF
NA NA TRBJ2-7 TRBV5-1 TGCGCCAGCAGCTTGAGCACAGGTCTTACCTACGAGCAGTACTTC CASSLSTGLTYEQYF
once NA TRBJ1-5 TRBV18 TGTGCCAGCTCGCACCGGGACTCAAATCAGCCCCAGCATTTT CASSHRDSNQPQHF
NA TRBD1 TRBJ2-7 TRBV6-5 TGTGCCAGCAGGGATAGGGGACAGGGGTCCTACGAGCAGTACTTC CASRDRGQGSYEQYF
NA NA TRBJ1-2 TRBV24-1 TGTGCCACCAGTGCAGGGAATGGCTACACCTTC CATSAGNGYTF
once TRBD1 TRBJ1-1 TRBV6-6 TGTGCCAGCAGGCGACAGGGGTTGGCCCCTGAAGCTTTCTTT CASRRQGLAPEAFF
NA NA TRBJ2-3 TRBV9 TGTGCCAGCAGCGTAGGTGCGGGGCTCCCCGCAGATACGCAGTATTTT CASSVGAGLPADTQYF
NA NA TRBJ2-5 TRBV10-3 TGTGCCATCAGTGCGACAGGAGAGACCCAGTACTTC CAISATGETQYF
NA NA TRBJ1-6 TRBV6-5 TGTGCCAGCAGGAAACAGGCTTCGAATTCACCCCTCCACTTT CASRKQASNSPLHF
NA TRBD1 TRBJ2-4 TRBV7-9 TGTGCCAGCAGCTTAGGACAGGGGACCAAAAACATTCAGTACTTC CASSLGQGTKNIQYF
once NA TRBJ2-7 TRBV18 TGTGCCAGCTCCCAGGGACAACCCTACGAGCAGTACTTC CASSQGQPYEQYF
once TRBD1 TRBJ1-5 TRBV7-9 TGTGCCAGCAGCTTGGGTAGGGGGCTTCAGCCCCAGCATTTT CASSLGRGLQPQHF
NA NA TRBJ2-6 TRBV6-5 TGTGCCAGCAGGCGAGGACTTGGGGGGGCCAACGTCCTGACTTTC CASRRGLGGANVLTF
once NA TRBJ2-6 TRBV21-1 TGTGCCAGCAGCAAACTGTCATCGGGTTGTCTATCTGGGGCCAACGTCCTGACTTTC CASSKLSSGCLSGANVLTF
NA NA TRBJ1-1 TRBV6-5 TGTGCCAGCAGTTACTCGATGAACTCGAGGACTGAAGCTTTCTTT CASSYSMNSRTEAFF
NA NA TRBJ1-2 TRBV12-3/TRBV12-4 TGTGCCAGCAGTTTAGACAGAAACTATGGCTACACCTTC CASSLDRNYGYTF
NA NA TRBJ2-1 TRBV6-2/TRBV6-3 TGTGCCAGCAGCCTCCCTGTCCTTAATGAGCAGTTCTTC CASSLPVLNEQFF
NA NA TRBJ1-5 TRBV5-1 TGCGCCAGCAGCTATGAGAGCAATCAGCCCCAGCATTTT CASSYESNQPQHF
NA TRBD1 TRBJ1-1 TRBV9 TGTGCCAGCAGCGCAGGGGGAGGCCCTGAAGCTTTCTTT CASSAGGGPEAFF
NA TRBD2 TRBJ2-3 TRBV6-5 TGTGCCAGCCCCCCAGCGGGAGAAGTGGGAGATACGCAGTATTTT CASPPAGEVGDTQYF
NA NA TRBJ1-1 TRBV29-1 TGCAGCGGTCGGACAGTGAACACTGAAGCTTTCTTT CSGRTVNTEAFF
NA NA TRBJ1-4 TRBV19 TGTGCCAGTAAAGAGTCGGCGGCTAATGAAAAACTGTTTTTT CASKESAANEKLFF
NA NA TRBJ1-1 TRBV13 TGTGCCAGCAGCTTATCCCTAAACAGGCATGAAGCTTTCTTT CASSLSLNRHEAFF
NA TRBD2 TRBJ2-1 TRBV7-7 TGTGCTAGCAGCGCCTTAGCGGGGGGGCATGAGCAGTTCTTC CASSALAGGHEQFF
NA NA TRBJ1-2 TRBV6-1 TGTGCCAGCAGTGAAGGATCGGGTTTTGGGGGCTACACCTTC CASSEGSGFGGYTF
NA TRBD2 TRBJ2-4 TRBV15 TGTGCCACCAGCAGAGATGGGAGGGAAGTAAACACGGGGATGGATATTGGCATTCAGTACTTC CATSRDGREVNTGMDIGIQYF
NA TRBD1 TRBJ1-4 TRBV4-3 TGCGCCAGCAGCCAAGGAGGACAGGGCGCTAATGAAAAACTGTTTTTT CASSQGGQGANEKLFF
once TRBD2 TRBJ2-5 TRBV5-6 TGTGCCAGCAGCTTGGCCGGGGGACTAGGAGAGACCCAGTACTTC CASSLAGGLGETQYF
NA TRBD1 TRBJ1-2 TRBV18 TGTGCCAGCTCACCGAAGGGACAGGGGCCCTATGGCTACACCTTC CASSPKGQGPYGYTF
NA TRBD1 TRBJ2-3 TRBV6-2/TRBV6-3 TGTGCCAGCAGTTACGGTTTGGGTGACAGGGGATACACAGATACGCAGTATTTT CASSYGLGDRGYTDTQYF
NA TRBD1 TRBJ2-3 TRBV7-9 TGTGCCAGCCCCCCCCGGACAGGCCAGAGCACAGATACGCAGTATTTT CASPPRTGQSTDTQYF
NA NA TRBJ1-3 TRBV4-3 TGCGCCAGCAGCCAAGATCCAGTGGGGGCAGGAAACACCATATATTTT CASSQDPVGAGNTIYF
few NA TRBJ2-3 TRBV28 TGTGCCAGCAGTTCTCCCGGGACACACAACACAGATACGCAGTATTTT CASSSPGTHNTDTQYF
once TRBD1 TRBJ1-4 TRBV7-9 TGTGCCAGCAGCGACAACAGGGGGCGACGCGTAGAAAAACTGTTTTTT CASSDNRGRRVEKLFF
once NA TRBJ2-1 TRBV7-2 TGTGCCAGCAGCCCCCCGACTAAGAGCTCCTACAATGAGCAGTTCTTC CASSPPTKSSYNEQFF
NA NA TRBJ1-5 TRBV12-3/TRBV12-4 TGTGCCAGCAGTTTTACAGGGACTCAGCCCCAGCATTTT CASSFTGTQPQHF
NA NA TRBJ1-2 TRBV28 TGTGCCAGCAGTTTATCAGGGATTTATGGCTACACCTTC CASSLSGIYGYTF
NA NA TRBJ1-2 TRBV24-1 TGTGCCACCAGTGATTTTCAGGGTTGGGGCTACACCTTC CATSDFQGWGYTF
NA TRBD1 TRBJ2-1 TRBV9 TGTGCCAGCAGCGGCGGACAGGGCGGCTACAATGAGCAGTTCTTC CASSGGQGGYNEQFF
NA NA TRBJ1-2 TRBV20-1 TGCAGTGCTAGTGAGGACACTCATAACTATGGCTACACCTTC CSASEDTHNYGYTF
NA NA TRBJ2-2 TRBV7-2 TGTGCCAGCAAGATCAGTAGGGGCTCGGGGGAGCTGTTTTTT CASKISRGSGELFF
once TRBD2 TRBJ2-3 TRBV5-1 TGCGCCAGCAGCATAGGGAGGCTAGCGGGAGCCGCATTCACAGATACGCAGTATTTT CASSIGRLAGAAFTDTQYF
once TRBD2 TRBJ2-5 TRBV7-7 TGTGCCAGCAGCTTAGGCCGGCTAGCGGAAGAGACCCAGTACTTC CASSLGRLAEETQYF
once TRBD2 TRBJ2-7 TRBV19 TGTGCCAGTAGTCTCCGATCTAGCGGAACCTACGAGCAGTACTTC CASSLRSSGTYEQYF
NA TRBD1 TRBJ2-7 TRBV5-6 TGTGCCAGCAGCCCCCGGGACAGCCCCTCCTACGAGCAGTACTTC CASSPRDSPSYEQYF
NA NA TRBJ2-3 TRBV12-3/TRBV12-4 TGTGCCAGCAGTTTAGTCCGTAATTTGCAGTATTTT CASSLVRNLQYF
NA NA TRBJ2-2 TRBV10-3 TGTGCCATCAGGAAAAGCCTTTCACAGGGTGTGGACACCGGGGAGCTGTTTTTT CAIRKSLSQGVDTGELFF
NA NA TRBJ2-7 TRBV29-1 TGCAGCGTTGGGCGGCCTGGCGAGCAGTACTTC CSVGRPGEQYF
NA TRBD1 TRBJ1-6 TRBV6-5 TGTGCCAGCAGTTACCTAGAGACAGGGGGGACATCACCCCTCCACTTT CASSYLETGGTSPLHF